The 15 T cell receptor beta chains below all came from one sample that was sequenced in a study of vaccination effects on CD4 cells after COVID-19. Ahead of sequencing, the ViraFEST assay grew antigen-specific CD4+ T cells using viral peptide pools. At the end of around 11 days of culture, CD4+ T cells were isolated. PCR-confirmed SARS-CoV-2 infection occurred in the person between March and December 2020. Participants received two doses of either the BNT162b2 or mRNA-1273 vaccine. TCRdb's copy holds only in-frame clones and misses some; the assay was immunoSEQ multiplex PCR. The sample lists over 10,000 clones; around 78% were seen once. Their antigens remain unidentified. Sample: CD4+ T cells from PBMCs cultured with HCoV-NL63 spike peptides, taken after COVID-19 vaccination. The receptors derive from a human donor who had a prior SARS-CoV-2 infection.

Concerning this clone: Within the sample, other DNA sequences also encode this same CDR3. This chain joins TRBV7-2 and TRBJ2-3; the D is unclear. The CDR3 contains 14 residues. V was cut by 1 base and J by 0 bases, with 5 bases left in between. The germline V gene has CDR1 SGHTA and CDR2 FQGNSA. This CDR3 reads CASSLVVSTDTQYF. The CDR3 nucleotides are TGTGCCAGCAGCTTAGTGGTTAGCACAGATACGCAGTATTTT.

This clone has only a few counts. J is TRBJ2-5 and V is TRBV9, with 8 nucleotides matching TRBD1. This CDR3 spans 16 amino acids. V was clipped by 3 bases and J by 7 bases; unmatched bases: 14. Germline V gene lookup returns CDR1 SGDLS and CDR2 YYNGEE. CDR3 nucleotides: TGTGCCAGCAGCGCGGGGGTTAAGACAGGGGCGGGGACCCAGTACTTC. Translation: CASSAGVKTGAGTQYF. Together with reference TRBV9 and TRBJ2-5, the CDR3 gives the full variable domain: DSGVTQTPKHLITATGQRVTLRCSPRSGDLSVYWYQQSLDQGLQFLIQYYNGEERAKGNILERFSAQQFPDLHSELNLSSLELGDSALYFCASSAGVKTGAGTQYFGPGTRLLVL.

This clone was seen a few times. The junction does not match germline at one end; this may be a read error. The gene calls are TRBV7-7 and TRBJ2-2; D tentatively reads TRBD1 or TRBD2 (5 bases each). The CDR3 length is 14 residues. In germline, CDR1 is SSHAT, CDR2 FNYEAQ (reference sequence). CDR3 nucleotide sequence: TGTGCTAGCAGCGTCCGGGGCAACACCGGGGAGCTGTTTTTT. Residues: CASSVRGNTGELFF.

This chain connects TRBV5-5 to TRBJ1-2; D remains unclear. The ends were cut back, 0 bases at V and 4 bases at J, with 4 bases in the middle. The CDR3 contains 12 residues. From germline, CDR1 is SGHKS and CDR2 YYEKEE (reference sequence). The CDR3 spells CASSLELYGYTF. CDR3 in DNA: TGTGCCAGCAGCTTGGAGCTCTATGGCTACACCTTC.

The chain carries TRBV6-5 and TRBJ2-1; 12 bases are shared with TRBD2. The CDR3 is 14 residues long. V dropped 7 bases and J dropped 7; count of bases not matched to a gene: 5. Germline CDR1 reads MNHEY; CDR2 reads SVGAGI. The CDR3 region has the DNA TGTGCCAGCACTTCTGGACTAGCGGGGAATGAGCAGTTCTTC. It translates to CASTSGLAGNEQFF.

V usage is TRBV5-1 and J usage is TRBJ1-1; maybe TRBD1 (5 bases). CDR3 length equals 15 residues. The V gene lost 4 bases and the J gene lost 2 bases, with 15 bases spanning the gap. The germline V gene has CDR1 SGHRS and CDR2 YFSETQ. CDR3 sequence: CASSPLIGGNTEAFF. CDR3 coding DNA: TGCGCCAGCAGCCCACTCATCGGGGGTAACACTGAAGCTTTCTTT. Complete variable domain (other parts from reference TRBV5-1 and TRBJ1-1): KAGVTQTPRYLIKTRGQQVTLSCSPISGHRSVSWYQQTPGQGLQFLFEYFSETQRNKGNFPGRFSGRQFSNSRSEMNVSTLELGDSALYLCASSPLIGGNTEAFFGQGTRLTVV.

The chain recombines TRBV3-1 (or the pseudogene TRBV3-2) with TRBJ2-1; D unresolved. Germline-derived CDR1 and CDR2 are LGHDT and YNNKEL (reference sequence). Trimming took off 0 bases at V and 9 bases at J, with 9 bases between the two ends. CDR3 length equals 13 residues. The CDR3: CASSQDGPSEQFF. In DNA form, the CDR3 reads TGTGCCAGCAGCCAAGATGGGCCAAGTGAGCAGTTCTTC.

The CDR3 nucleotides read TGTGCCAGCACGAGGGTCCCCCCCGGGGGGGGATACTATGGCTACACCTTC. Translating it yields CASTRVPPGGGYYGYTF. This rearrangement joins TRBV2 to TRBJ1-2, with D possibly TRBD1 on 5 matching bases. Trimming took 7 bases from V and 3 from J, leaving 24 bases between them. This CDR3 region has 17 residues. CDR1 and CDR2 (germline): SNHLY, FYNNEI.

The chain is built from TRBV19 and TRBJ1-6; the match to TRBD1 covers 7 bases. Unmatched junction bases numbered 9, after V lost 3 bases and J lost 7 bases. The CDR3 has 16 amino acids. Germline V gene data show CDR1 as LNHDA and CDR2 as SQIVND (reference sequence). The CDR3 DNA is TGTGCCAGTAGTATCGGCCCAGGGGGTTCGAATTCACCCCTCCACTTT. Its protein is CASSIGPGGSNSPLHF. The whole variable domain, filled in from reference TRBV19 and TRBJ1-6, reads DGGITQSPKYLFRKEGQNVTLSCEQNLNHDAMYWYRQDPGQGLRLIYYSQIVNDFQKGDIAEGYSVSREKKESFPLTVTSAQKNPTAFYLCASSIGPGGSNSPLHFGNGTRLTVT.

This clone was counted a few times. The CDR3 coding sequence is TGTGCAAGTCGCTTAGCCCCTGTACTAGCGGGGGGCATCAATGAGCAGTTCTTC. Translation: CASRLAPVLAGGINEQFF. This chain uses TRBV12-2 with TRBJ2-1; TRBD2, the table's D call, was not compared with the DNA. TRBV12-2 is classified as a pseudogene. CDR3 length: 18 amino acids.

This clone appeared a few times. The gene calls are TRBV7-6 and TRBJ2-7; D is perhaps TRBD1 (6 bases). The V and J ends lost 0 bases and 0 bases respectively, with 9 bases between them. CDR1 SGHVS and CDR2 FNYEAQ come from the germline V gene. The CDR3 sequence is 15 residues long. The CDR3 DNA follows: TGTGCCAGCAGCTTAGCTGTAGGGGGCTCCTACGAGCAGTACTTC. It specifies CASSLAVGGSYEQYF.

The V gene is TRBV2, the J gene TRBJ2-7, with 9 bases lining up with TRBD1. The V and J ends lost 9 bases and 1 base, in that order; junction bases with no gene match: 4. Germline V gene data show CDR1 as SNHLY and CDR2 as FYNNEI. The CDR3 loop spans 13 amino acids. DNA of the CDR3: TGTGCCAGTGTGGGGACAGGGTCCTACGAGCAGTACTTC. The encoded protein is CASVGTGSYEQYF.

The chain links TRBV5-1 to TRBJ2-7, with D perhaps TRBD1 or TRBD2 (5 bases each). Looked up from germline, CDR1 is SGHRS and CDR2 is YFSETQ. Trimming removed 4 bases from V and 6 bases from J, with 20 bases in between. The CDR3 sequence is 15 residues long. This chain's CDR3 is CASSIAPGRNREQYF. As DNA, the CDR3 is TGCGCCAGCAGCATAGCACCAGGGAGAAACCGCGAGCAGTACTTC.

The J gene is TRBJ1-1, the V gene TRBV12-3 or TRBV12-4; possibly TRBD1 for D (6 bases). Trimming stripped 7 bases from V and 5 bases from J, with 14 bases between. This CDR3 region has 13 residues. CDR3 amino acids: CASNVQGKTEAFF. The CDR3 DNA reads TGTGCCAGCAACGTACAGGGAAAGACTGAAGCTTTCTTT.

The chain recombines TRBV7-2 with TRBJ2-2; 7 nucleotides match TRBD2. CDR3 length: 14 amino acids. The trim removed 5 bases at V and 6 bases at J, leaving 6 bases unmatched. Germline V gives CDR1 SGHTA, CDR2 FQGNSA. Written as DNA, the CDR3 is TGTGCCAGCAGCCTCCTCCTAGCGGCCGGGGAGCTGTTTTTT. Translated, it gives CASSLLLAAGELFF.